A single sample is the source of the 26 T cell receptor beta chains below, sequenced in a study of cytomegalovirus exposure and HLA in healthy donors. PCR was performed using 60 Vbeta and 13 Jbeta primers. The table came from immunoSEQ multiplex PCR; TCRdb's copy has only in-frame clones and leaves some out. The table has 35,000 to 55,000 clones, 50% to 75% seen once. Sequenced material: PBMCs. Every receptor here comes from a human donor in good health.

The chain is built from TRBV14 and TRBJ2-7; TRBD1 agrees at 9 bases. Trimming cost V 4 bases and J 3 bases; bases outside gene matches: 7. Germline V lookup: CDR1 SGHDN, CDR2 FVKESK. The CDR3 spans 15 residues. The CDR3 DNA sequence: TGTGCCAGCAGCCTACCGGGACAGGGATACTACGAGCAGTACTTC. Protein sequence: CASSLPGQGYYEQYF.

The rearrangement links TRBV7-2 to TRBJ2-2, with 7 bases fitting TRBD1. The germline gives CDR1 SGHTA, CDR2 FQGNSA. The ends lost 4 bases at V and 7 bases at J; junction bases unmatched: 9. This CDR3 region has 15 residues. CDR3 nucleotides: TGTGCCAGCAGCTCCCAAGACAGGGTCGGCGGGGAGCTGTTTTTT. Amino acids: CASSSQDRVGGELFF.

The gene calls are TRBV7-8 and TRBJ1-2; D might be TRBD1 (5 bases). The V end lost 0 bases, the J end lost 4 bases, and 12 bases lay between the germline ends. Germline-derived CDR1 and CDR2 are SGHVS and FQNEAQ. The CDR3 sequence is 15 residues long. In DNA, the CDR3 is TGTGCCAGCAGCTTAGCTTCGCAGGGCGGCTATGGCTACACCTTC. Amino acids: CASSLASQGGYGYTF.

The chain carries TRBV5-1 and TRBJ2-5, with TRBD1 identical over 8 bases. V lost 0 bases to trimming and J lost 2 bases; unmatched junction nucleotides: 6. Germline loops: CDR1 SGHRS, CDR2 YFSETQ. This CDR3 region has 16 residues. The CDR3 protein is CASSLGYNRGQETQYF. The CDR3 DNA reads TGCGCCAGCAGCTTGGGATACAACAGGGGGCAAGAGACCCAGTACTTC.

V is TRBV30 and J is TRBJ1-1; 7 bases line up with TRBD1. The ends lost 5 bases at V and 7 bases at J; junction bases unmatched: 10. Germline CDR1 and CDR2: GTSNPN and SVGIG (reference sequence). CDR3 length: 13 residues. The CDR3 is CAWGDEGAVEAFF. In nucleotides, the CDR3 is TGTGCCTGGGGGGACGAGGGGGCGGTTGAAGCTTTCTTT. Complete variable domain (other parts from reference TRBV30 and TRBJ1-1): SQTIHQWPATLVQPVGSPLSLECTVEGTSNPNLYWYRQAAGRGLQLLFYSVGIGQISSEVPQNLSASRPQDRQFILSSKKLLLSDSGFYLCAWGDEGAVEAFFGQGTRLTVV.

The gene calls are TRBV4-1 and TRBJ1-2; D may be TRBD1 (6 bases). V gave up 3 bases and J gave up 4 bases, with 15 bases separating them. The length of the CDR3 is 15 residues. From germline, CDR1 is MGHRA and CDR2 YSYEKL. The CDR3 here is CASSQGAGKIYGYTF. DNA for the CDR3: TGCGCCAGCAGCCAGGGGGCAGGGAAGATCTATGGCTACACCTTC.

This chain links TRBV5-1 with TRBJ2-1; a possible D gene is TRBD1 (5 bases). The germline V and J ends were trimmed by 3 bases and 13 bases, with 14 bases remaining between them. The germline gives CDR1 SGHRS, CDR2 YFSETQ. This CDR3 has 12 amino acids. CDR3 nucleotide sequence: TGCGCCAGCAGCTCCCCGGAGACAGAACAGTTCTTC. The encoded protein is CASSSPETEQFF.

The chain uses TRBV5-1 and TRBJ1-1; D may be TRBD1 (6 bases). The CDR3 extends over 13 amino acids. Germline lookup yields CDR1 SGHRS and CDR2 YFSETQ. V was pared by 0 bases and J by 8 bases, with 11 bases between. The CDR3 is CASSLDGGGEAFF. In DNA form, the CDR3 reads TGCGCCAGCAGCTTGGATGGGGGGGGCGAAGCTTTCTTT.

The chain is built from TRBV10-1 and TRBJ2-7, with 8 bases that match TRBD1. The germline gives CDR1 WNHNN, CDR2 SYGVQD (reference sequence). V shed 4 bases and J 2 bases; nucleotides not matched to a gene: 4. The CDR3 is 14 amino acids. The CDR3, as DNA: TGCGCCAGCAGTGGGACAGGGAAAACCTACGAGCAGTACTTC. Translation: CASSGTGKTYEQYF.

This clone was picked up a small number of times. The rearrangement links TRBV4-2 to TRBJ1-2, with 7 bases lining up with TRBD1. From germline, CDR1 is LGHNA and CDR2 YNFKEQ. V was clipped by 11 bases and J by 4 bases; unmatched bases: 16. This CDR3 region has 15 residues. The CDR3 loop is CASRGTGTETYGYTF. CDR3 DNA sequence: TGTGCCTCCCGAGGTACCGGGACAGAGACCTATGGCTACACCTTC.

Only a few counts were recorded for this clone. The CDR3 spells CATSINGGDTQYF. The CDR3 DNA is TGTGCCACCAGCATCAACGGGGGAGATACGCAGTATTTT. The chain couples TRBV15 to TRBJ2-3; tentative D call: TRBD2 (6 bases). Trimming removed 4 bases from V and 5 bases from J, with 10 bases in between. CDR3 length: 13 residues. Germline-derived CDR1 and CDR2 are LNHNV and YYDKDF (reference sequence).

The chain recombines TRBV6-7 with TRBJ2-1; 9 bases match TRBD1. TRBV6-7 is reported as an ORF; its role is uncertain. The CDR3 is 15 residues long. V lost 3 bases to trimming and J lost 4 bases; unmatched junction nucleotides: 4. The CDR3: CASSYRDREYNEQFF. The CDR3 DNA is TGTGCCAGCAGTTATCGGGACAGGGAGTACAATGAGCAGTTCTTC.

The chain combines TRBV7-3 with TRBJ1-1; TRBD1 matches 7 bases. The germline gives CDR1 SGHTA, CDR2 FQGTGA. The J segment lost 5 bases and the V segment lost 2 bases, leaving 2 bases of the junction unmatched. The length of the CDR3 is 13 residues. In nucleotides, the CDR3 is TGTGCCAGCAGCTTACGACAGGGAACTGAAGCTTTCTTT. Translated: CASSLRQGTEAFF.

V gene TRBV7-3 combines with J gene TRBJ1-1, with D possibly being TRBD1 (5 bases). This CDR3 contains 13 residues. V was trimmed by 5 bases and J by 10 bases, leaving 17 bases between them. From germline, CDR1 is SGHTA and CDR2 FQGTGA. In nucleotides, the CDR3 is TGTGCCAGCAGCGTCCAATCGACAGTCGGAGCTTTCTTT. Protein sequence: CASSVQSTVGAFF. The full variable domain, in which reference TRBV7-3 and TRBJ1-1 provide the parts outside the CDR3, is GAGVSQTPSNKVTEKGKYVELRCDPISGHTALYWYRQSLGQGPEFLIYFQGTGAADDSGLPNDRFFAVRPEGSVSTLKIQRTERGDSAVYLCASSVQSTVGAFFGQGTRLTVV.

This rearrangement joins TRBV10-3 to TRBJ2-6; D is possibly TRBD2 (7 bases). Trimming stripped 6 bases from V and 0 bases from J, with 9 bases between. Per germline, CDR1 ENHRY and CDR2 SYGVKD. The length of the CDR3 is 15 residues. Written as DNA, the CDR3 is TGTGCCATCAGCGGGGGGCTCTCTGGGGCCAACGTCCTGACTTTC. Residues: CAISGGLSGANVLTF.

The genes are TRBV7-2 and TRBJ2-2; no clear D gene. The CDR3 has 13 amino acids. Looked up from germline, CDR1 is SGHTA and CDR2 is FQGNSA. Trimming pared 4 bases from V and 6 bases from J, leaving 9 bases between. CDR3 region: CASSSGWSGELFF. The CDR3 DNA sequence: TGTGCCAGCAGCTCCGGTTGGTCCGGGGAGCTGTTTTTT. Filled out from reference TRBV7-2 and TRBJ2-2, the complete variable domain reads GAGVSQSPSNKVTEKGKDVELRCDPISGHTALYWYRQSLGQGLEFLIYFQGNSAPDKSGLPSDRFSAERTGGSVSTLTIQRTQQEDSAVYLCASSSGWSGELFFGEGSRLTVL.

V is TRBV28 and J is TRBJ2-7, with D uncertain. Per the germline V gene, CDR1 is MDHEN and CDR2 is SYDVKM. V shed 6 bases and J shed 2 bases, with 8 bases lying between them. The CDR3 has 12 amino acids. Written as DNA, the CDR3 is TGTGCCAGCAGAAGTAGCCCCTACGAGCAGTACTTC. Translation: CASRSSPYEQYF.

The CDR3 spells CASSLEGDGYTF. DNA of the CDR3: TGTGCCAGCAGCTTGGAAGGGGATGGCTACACCTTC. This rearrangement joins TRBV5-4 to TRBJ1-2, with D possibly being TRBD1 (5 bases). Germline CDR1 SGHNT, CDR2 YYREEE (reference sequence). Trimming shortened V by 0 bases and J by 6 bases, and 6 bases separated the two germline ends. The CDR3 has 12 amino acids.

This clone was detected a few times. Here the CDR3 DNA reads TGTGCCAGCCACATAAAACGAAACAATGAGCAGTTCTTC. It specifies CASHIKRNNEQFF. The chain is built from TRBV2 and TRBJ2-1; D call uncertain. Germline-derived CDR1 and CDR2 are SNHLY and FYNNEI. The CDR3 spans 13 residues. Trimming removed 8 bases from V and 5 bases from J, with 13 bases in between.

V gene TRBV20-1 combines with J gene TRBJ1-1, with D maybe TRBD1 (6 bases). CDR1 DFQATT and CDR2 SNEGSKA come from the germline V gene (reference sequence). This CDR3 is 9 amino acids long. CDR3 bases: TGCATTCCCGGGACACAAGCTTTCTTT. This sequence encodes CIPGTQAFF.

For the CDR3, the DNA is TGTGCCAGCAGTTACTCGACTGGGACATTATCCTACGAGCAGTACTTC. Translating it yields CASSYSTGTLSYEQYF. The chain uses TRBV6-5 and TRBJ2-7, with a possible D match to TRBD1 (6 bases). This CDR3 spans 16 amino acids. The V end lost 0 bases, the J end lost 1 base, and 13 bases lay between the germline ends. From germline, CDR1 is MNHEY and CDR2 SVGAGI.

This clone was picked up one time. The chain recombines TRBV7-2 with TRBJ2-7; D not certain. The ends were cut back, 4 bases at V and 7 bases at J, with 11 bases in the middle. Germline values: CDR1 SGHTA, CDR2 FQGNSA. The CDR3 contains 12 residues. The CDR3 is CASSYITWEQYF. CDR3 nucleotides: TGTGCCAGCAGCTACATAACGTGGGAGCAGTACTTC.

The V and J genes are TRBV25-1 and TRBJ2-1, with D perhaps TRBD1 (6 bases). The V gene's germline CDR1 is MGHDK and CDR2 SYGVNS. The V gene lost 6 bases and the J gene lost 3 bases, with 12 bases spanning the gap. There are 14 residues in the CDR3. The DNA for the CDR3 is TGTGCCAGCAGAGAGGGGGATGACTACAATGAGCAGTTCTTC. This translates into CASREGDDYNEQFF.

The chain combines TRBV28 with TRBJ1-5, with 9 bases lining up with TRBD1. The CDR3 covers 12 residues. The ends lost 8 bases at V and 6 bases at J; junction bases unmatched: 2. Germline values: CDR1 MDHEN, CDR2 SYDVKM. In nucleotides, the CDR3 is TGTGCCAGCGGACAGGGGTCTCAGCCCCAGCATTTT. Amino acids: CASGQGSQPQHF.

The chain joins TRBV2 to TRBJ1-2; the D gene is possibly TRBD1 (6 bases). CDR1 and CDR2 (germline): SNHLY, FYNNEI. The length of the CDR3 is 14 residues. V was clipped by 6 bases and J by 3 bases, with 14 bases between them. This chain's CDR3 is CASSRREGDYGYTF. The CDR3 DNA reads TGTGCCAGCAGCCGTAGGGAGGGGGACTATGGCTACACCTTC. The whole variable domain, remainder taken from reference TRBV2 and TRBJ1-2, is EPEVTQTPSHQVTQMGQEVILRCVPISNHLYFYWYRQILGQKVEFLVSFYNNEISEKSEIFDDQFSVERPDGSNFTLKIRSTKLEDSAMYFCASSRREGDYGYTFGSGTRLTVV.

The chain couples TRBV6-1 to TRBJ2-1; weak D call: TRBD1 (6 bases). This CDR3 has 14 amino acids. CDR1 and CDR2 from the germline V gene are MNHNS and SASEGT. The V end lost 8 bases, the J end lost 5 bases, and 16 bases lay between the germline ends. Written as DNA, the CDR3 is TGTGCCAGCGGGAGAAGGACAGCAAACAATGAGCAGTTCTTC. Its translation is CASGRRTANNEQFF.